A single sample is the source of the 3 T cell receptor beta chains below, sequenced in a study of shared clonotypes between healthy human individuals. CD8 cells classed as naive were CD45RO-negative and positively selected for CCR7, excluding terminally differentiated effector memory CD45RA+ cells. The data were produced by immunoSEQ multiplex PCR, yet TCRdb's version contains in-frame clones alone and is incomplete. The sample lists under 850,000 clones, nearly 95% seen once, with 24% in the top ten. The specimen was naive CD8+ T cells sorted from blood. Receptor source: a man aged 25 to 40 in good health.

In DNA, the CDR3 is TGTGCCAGCAGCCGGGGACGGTATCAGCCCCAGCATTTT. Its protein product is CASSRGRYQPQHF. V is TRBV6-6 and J is TRBJ1-5; D possibly corresponds to TRBD1 (5 bases). V was pared by 6 bases and J by 5 bases, with 11 bases between. The CDR3 totals 13 residues. Germline CDR1 reads MNHNY; CDR2 reads SVGAGI (reference sequence).

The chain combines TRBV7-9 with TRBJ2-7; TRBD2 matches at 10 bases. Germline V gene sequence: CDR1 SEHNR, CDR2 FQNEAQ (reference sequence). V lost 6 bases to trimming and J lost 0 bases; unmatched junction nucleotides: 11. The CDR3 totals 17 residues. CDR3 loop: CASSDGLAEGSSYEQYF. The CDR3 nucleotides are TGTGCCAGCAGTGATGGACTAGCGGAGGGGAGCTCCTACGAGCAGTACTTC.

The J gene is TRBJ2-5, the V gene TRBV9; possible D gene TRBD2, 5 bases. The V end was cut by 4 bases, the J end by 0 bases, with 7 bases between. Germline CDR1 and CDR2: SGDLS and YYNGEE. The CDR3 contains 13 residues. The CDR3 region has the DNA TGTGCCAGCAGCCCCGGGAACCAAGAGACCCAGTACTTC. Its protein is CASSPGNQETQYF.